The entry that follows covers one T cell receptor beta chain sequence. Germline V gives CDR1 LNHDA, CDR2 SQIVND (reference sequence). The length of the CDR3 is 13 residues. The V end was cut by 7 bases, the J end by 7 bases, with 14 bases between. The sample is drawn from a study of graft-versus-host responses after intestinal transplantation. Libraries were prepared by immunoSEQ multiplex PCR; TCRdb keeps only in-frame clonotypes and omits some of them. The sample holds about 2,500 clones, approximately 30% seen once. The chain combines TRBV19 with TRBJ2-4; D might be TRBD1 (5 bases). The sequences come from alloreactive CD4+ T cells from a mixed lymphocyte reaction culture, collected before transplantation. Subset reported: CFSE-low proliferating T cells sorted from approximately six-day pre-transplant mixed lymphocyte reaction (GvH or HvG direction). This sequence was found in a human patient who was an organ donor for intestinal transplantation. CDR3 region: CASIGALLNIQYF. DNA of the CDR3: TGTGCCAGTATAGGGGCCCTCTTGAACATTCAGTACTTC. The complete variable domain, with remaining parts taken from reference TRBV19 and TRBJ2-4, reads DGGITQSPKYLFRKEGQNVTLSCEQNLNHDAMYWYRQDPGQGLRLIYYSQIVNDFQKGDIAEGYSVSREKKESFPLTVTSAQKNPTAFYLCASIGALLNIQYFGAGTRLSVL.